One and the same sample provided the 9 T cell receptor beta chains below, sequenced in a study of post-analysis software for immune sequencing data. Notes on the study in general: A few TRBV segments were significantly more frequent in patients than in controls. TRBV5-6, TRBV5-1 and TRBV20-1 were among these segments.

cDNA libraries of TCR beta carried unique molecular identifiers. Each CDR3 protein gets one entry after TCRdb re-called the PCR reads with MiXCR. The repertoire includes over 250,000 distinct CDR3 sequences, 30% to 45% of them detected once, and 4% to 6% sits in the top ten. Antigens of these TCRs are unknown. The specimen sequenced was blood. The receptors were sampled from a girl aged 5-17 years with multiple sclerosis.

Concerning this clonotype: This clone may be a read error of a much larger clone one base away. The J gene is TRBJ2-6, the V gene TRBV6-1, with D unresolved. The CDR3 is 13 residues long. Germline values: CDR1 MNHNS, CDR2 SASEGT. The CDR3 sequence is CASREGGANVLTF. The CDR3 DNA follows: TGTGCCAGCAGGGAAGGTGGGGCCAACGTCCTGACTTTC.

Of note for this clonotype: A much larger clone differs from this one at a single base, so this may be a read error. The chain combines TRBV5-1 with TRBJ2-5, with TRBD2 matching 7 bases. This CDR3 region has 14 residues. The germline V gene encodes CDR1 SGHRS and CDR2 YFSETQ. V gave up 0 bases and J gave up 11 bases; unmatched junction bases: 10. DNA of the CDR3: TGCGCCAGCAGCTTGGACGGGGACTACAATGAGCAGTACTTC. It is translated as CASSLDGDYNEQYF. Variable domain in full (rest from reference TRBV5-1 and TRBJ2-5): KAGVTQTPRYLIKTRGQQVTLSCSPISGHRSVSWYQQTPGQGLQFLFEYFSETQRNKGNFPGRFSGRQFSNSRSEMNVSTLELGDSALYLCASSLDGDYNEQYFGPGTRLLVL.

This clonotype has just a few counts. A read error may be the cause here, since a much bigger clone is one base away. The CDR3 loop is CVTSRSRRGMNTEAFF. The CDR3 DNA reads TGTGTCACCAGCAGATCTAGGCGGGGAATGAACACTGAAGCTTTCTTT. The V gene is TRBV15, the J gene TRBJ1-1; no reliable D call. Germline V gene sequence: CDR1 LNHNV, CDR2 YYDKDF (reference sequence). The CDR3 contains 16 residues.

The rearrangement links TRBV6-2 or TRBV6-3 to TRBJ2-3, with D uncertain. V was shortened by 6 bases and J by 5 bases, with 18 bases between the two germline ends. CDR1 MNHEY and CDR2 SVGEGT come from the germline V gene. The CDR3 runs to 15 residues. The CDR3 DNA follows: TGTGCCAGCAGAGAGGTCGGATTCCCCCGAGATACGCAGTATTTT. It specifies CASREVGFPRDTQYF.

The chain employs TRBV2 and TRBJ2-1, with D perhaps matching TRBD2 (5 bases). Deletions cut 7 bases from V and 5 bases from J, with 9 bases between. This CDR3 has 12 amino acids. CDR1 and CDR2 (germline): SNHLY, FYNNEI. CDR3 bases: TGTGCCAGCATCCGGGGAGACAATGAGCAGTTCTTC. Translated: CASIRGDNEQFF.

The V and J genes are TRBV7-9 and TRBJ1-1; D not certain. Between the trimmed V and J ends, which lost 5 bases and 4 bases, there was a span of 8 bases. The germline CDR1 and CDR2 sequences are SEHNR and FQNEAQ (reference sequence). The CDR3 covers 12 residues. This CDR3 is CASSPLSTEAFF. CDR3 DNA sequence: TGTGCCAGCAGCCCCCTTAGCACTGAAGCTTTCTTT.

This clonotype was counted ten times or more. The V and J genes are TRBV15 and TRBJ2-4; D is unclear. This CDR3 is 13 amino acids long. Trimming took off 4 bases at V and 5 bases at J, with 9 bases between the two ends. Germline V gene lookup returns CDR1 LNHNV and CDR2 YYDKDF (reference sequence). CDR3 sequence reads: CATSTSYENIQYF. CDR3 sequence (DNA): TGTGCCACCAGCACCTCGTATGAAAACATTCAGTACTTC.

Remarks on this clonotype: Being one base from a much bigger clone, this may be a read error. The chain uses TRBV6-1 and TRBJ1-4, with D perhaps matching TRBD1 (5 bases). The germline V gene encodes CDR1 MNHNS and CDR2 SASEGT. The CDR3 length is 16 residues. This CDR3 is CTSSEYPEGTNEKLFF. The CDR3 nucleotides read TGTACCAGCAGCGAATACCCAGAGGGGACTAATGAAAAACTGTTTTTT.

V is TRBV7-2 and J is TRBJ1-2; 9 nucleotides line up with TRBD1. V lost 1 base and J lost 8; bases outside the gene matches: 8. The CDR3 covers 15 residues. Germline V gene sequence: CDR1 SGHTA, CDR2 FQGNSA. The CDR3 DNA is TGTGCCAGCAGCTTAGATACCGGGACAGGGTTCGGCTACACCTTC. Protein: CASSLDTGTGFGYTF. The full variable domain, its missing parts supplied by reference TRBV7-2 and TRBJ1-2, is GAGVSQSPSNKVTEKGKDVELRCDPISGHTALYWYRQSLGQGLEFLIYFQGNSAPDKSGLPSDRFSAERTGGSVSTLTIQRTQQEDSAVYLCASSLDTGTGFGYTFGSGTRLTVV.